This TCR beta chain was recorded in a study of OX40 agonist ivuxolimab in advanced cancers. Study-level information: Past anti-PD-1, anti-PD-L1 or anti-CTLA-4 therapy was accepted, and 30% to 45% had received some.

Deletions cut 5 bases from V and 2 bases from J, with 25 bases between. This CDR3 contains 18 residues. Germline V gene sequence: CDR1 SGHTA, CDR2 FQGNSA. Whole-study findings and limits: Low normalized T-cell clonal expansion was also seen in some nonresponders. On average, CD8+ T cells had more expanded clones than CD4+.

Clones were read by immunoSEQ multiplex PCR, and TCRdb kept only the in-frame ones, dropping some. The repertoire holds over 70,000 clones, with roughly three quarters as singletons. As concerns this clone: Its specificity is not known.

Sequences were derived from CD4+ or CD8+ T cells sorted from blood, sampled in a trial of the OX40 agonist ivuxolimab. This TCR was sampled from an adult with an advanced solid tumor such as melanoma, head and neck, liver or kidney cancer. The chain carries TRBV7-2 and TRBJ2-7; D not resolved. The CDR3 protein is CASSPRVPSVAETYEQYF. Here the CDR3 DNA reads TGTGCCAGCAGCCCCCGAGTACCCTCTGTGGCGGAGACCTACGAGCAGTACTTC.